This T cell receptor beta chain stems from a study of spatial heterogeneity in lung cancer. In the study overall: Sequences of the beta chain were consistently detected in greater numbers than alpha-chain sequences.

Unique molecular identifiers tagged every individual TCR cDNA molecule. TCRdb ran MiXCR on the 5' RACE reads and lists one entry per CDR3 protein. The data hold about 23,000 distinct CDR3 sequences, with about 4.5% observed a single time. The time point denotes: sample taken at primary tumor resection. Unsorted tumor, nontumor lung tissue or cryopreserved PBMC supplied the whole RNA. Untreated early-stage non-small cell lung cancer patients, approximately 76 in total, were the donors. The CDR3 contains 16 residues. In germline, CDR1 is SGHKS, CDR2 YYEKEE (reference sequence). V lost 2 bases to trimming and J lost 4 bases, with 18 bases between them. The sample holds many counts of this clonotype. The antigen is undetermined. Study results and caveats: Resection saw ubiquitous expanded tumor TCRs appear in blood more than follow-up did.

The specimen comprised PBMCs, sampled at surgery. The TCR was taken from a male donor with early-stage non-small cell lung cancer. The chain combines TRBV5-5 with TRBJ1-2; weak D call: TRBD1 (5 bases). The CDR3: CASSFSSTGTAYGYTF. As DNA, the CDR3 is TGTGCCAGCAGCTTCTCGAGCACCGGGACGGCCTATGGCTACACCTTC.